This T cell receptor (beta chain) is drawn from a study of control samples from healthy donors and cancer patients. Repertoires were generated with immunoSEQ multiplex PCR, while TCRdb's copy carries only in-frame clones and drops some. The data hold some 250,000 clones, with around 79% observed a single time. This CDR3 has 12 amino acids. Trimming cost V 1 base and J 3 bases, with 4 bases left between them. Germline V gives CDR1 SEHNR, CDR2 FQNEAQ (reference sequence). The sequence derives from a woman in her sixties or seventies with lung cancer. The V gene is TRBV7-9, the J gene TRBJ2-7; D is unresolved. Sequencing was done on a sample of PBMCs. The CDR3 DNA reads TGTGCCAGCAGCTTAGACCTCTACGAGCAGTACTTC. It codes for CASSLDLYEQYF.